This TCR beta chain was recovered during a study of PD-1 blockade in classical Hodgkin lymphoma. Background on the study: Every 2 weeks, patients got 3 mg/kg intravenous nivolumab.

Study-level results: Differences between repertoires have undefined causes, possibly disease activity or prior therapy. According to reports, newly diagnosed patients had lower baseline TCR diversity than healthy donors, and relapsed/refractory patients had lower baseline TCR diversity still. By cycle point C4D1, TCR diversity had risen significantly in CD4+ cells (but not CD8+ cells).

The germline CDR1 and CDR2 sequences are SEHNR and FQNEAQ (reference sequence). CDR3 size: 13 residues. V lost 5 bases and J lost 1, with 8 bases in between. TCRdb's table, derived via immunoSEQ multiplex PCR, lists solely in-frame clones and lacks some. The sample consists of some 19,000 clones, about 80% of them appearing once. Relapse was seen in all patients after autologous stem cell transplantation, and brentuximab vedotin exposure was variable. To note about this clone: Its matching antigen is unknown.

The chain is built from TRBV7-9 and TRBJ1-1, with D possibly matching TRBD1 (5 bases). The source was peripheral blood mononuclear cells (PBMCs), collected before the second cycle of nivolumab. The origin of this receptor is a human donor with classical Hodgkin lymphoma. CDR3: CASSPGENTEAFF. CDR3 coding DNA: TGTGCCAGCAGCCCGGGGGAGAACACTGAAGCTTTCTTT.